The rows below give T cell receptor beta chains drawn from one sample of a study of CD8 T cells in ankylosing spondylitis. A single record per CDR3 protein comes from TCRdb applying MiXCR to the 5' RACE reads. The sample lists fewer than 400,000 distinct CDR3 sequences, 6.5% to 10% occurring once. The sequencing sample was made of blood, either unsorted or a sorted T cell fraction (not recorded which). These receptors were taken from a male donor with ankylosing spondylitis. Both conserved end residues are part of each CDR3. A D gene is named only where the DNA matches it firmly. Not all rows give a size; the values are once, few, many and, for expanded clones, a class.

size: few; D: TRBD1; V: TRBV7-9; J: TRBJ2-7; DNA: TGTGCCAGCAGCTCCACCGGGACAGGTGTTTACGAGCAGTACTTC; CDR3: CASSSTGTGVYEQYF
size: many; D: .; V: TRBV12-3/TRBV12-4; J: TRBJ2-1; DNA: TGTGCCAGCAGTCCAATGACCGTGGGAACCATCTCCTACAATGAGCAGTTCTTC; CDR3: CASSPMTVGTISYNEQFF
size: .; D: .; V: TRBV28; J: TRBJ1-4; DNA: TGTGCCAGCAGTGAGGGAGGCGGGGAAAAACTGTTTTTT; CDR3: CASSEGGGEKLFF
size: .; D: .; V: TRBV21-1; J: TRBJ2-7; DNA: TGTGCCAGCAGCCTATGGCTAGCGGGAGTCGAGCAGTACTTC; CDR3: CASSLWLAGVEQYF
size: few; D: TRBD2; V: TRBV5-1; J: TRBJ2-3; DNA: TGCGCCAGCAGCGCTCCTAGCGGGAGGGCAAGCACAGATACGCAGTATTTT; CDR3: CASSAPSGRASTDTQYF
size: many; D: TRBD1; V: TRBV5-1; J: TRBJ1-2; DNA: TGCGCCAGCAGCTTCCCGGGACAGAGCTATGGCTACACCTTC; CDR3: CASSFPGQSYGYTF
size: many; D: .; V: TRBV29-1; J: TRBJ2-6; DNA: TGCGCTATGACGGGGACTGGGGCCAACGTCCTGACTTTC; CDR3: CAMTGTGANVLTF
size: many; D: TRBD1; V: TRBV12-3/TRBV12-4; J: TRBJ2-1; DNA: TGTGCCAGCAGTCACTTGACAGGGGGATGGGGCAATGAGCAGTTCTTC; CDR3: CASSHLTGGWGNEQFF
size: .; D: .; V: TRBV2; J: TRBJ2-1; DNA: TGTGCCAGCAGGGAAGACAGGCTAGCCGGCAATGAGCAGTTCTTC; CDR3: CASREDRLAGNEQFF
size: few; D: TRBD1; V: TRBV11-2; J: TRBJ2-5; DNA: TGTGCCAGCAGCTTAGAGTCTCCGGGACAGGGGGGGCAAGAGACCCAGTACTTC; CDR3: CASSLESPGQGGQETQYF
size: .; D: TRBD1; V: TRBV19; J: TRBJ1-2; DNA: TGTGCCAGTAGTATCGGTCAGGGGGCATCCCTGATATATGGCTACACCTTC; CDR3: CASSIGQGASLIYGYTF
size: .; D: .; V: TRBV12-3/TRBV12-4; J: TRBJ1-5; DNA: TGTGCCAGCAGCCACAGGGTTAGCAATCAGCCCCAGCATTTT; CDR3: CASSHRVSNQPQHF
size: many; D: .; V: TRBV15; J: TRBJ1-1; DNA: TGTGCCACCAGCAGAGATCTCGGAGGGAACACTGAAGCTTTCTTT; CDR3: CATSRDLGGNTEAFF
size: many; D: .; V: TRBV7-9; J: TRBJ1-3; DNA: TGTGCCAGCAGCCTTGCGTTGAGAAACACCATATATTTT; CDR3: CASSLALRNTIYF
size: few; D: .; V: TRBV2; J: TRBJ2-1; DNA: TGTGCCAGCAGTGATTCCGCCCCCAATGAGCAGTTCTTC; CDR3: CASSDSAPNEQFF
size: .; D: .; V: TRBV7-8; J: TRBJ2-5; DNA: TGTGCCAGCAGCAACTGGCGGCTTAGGGTGGAGACCCAGTACTTC; CDR3: CASSNWRLRVETQYF
size: .; D: TRBD1; V: TRBV25-1; J: TRBJ1-3; DNA: TGTGCCAGCAGCTCACCGGGACAGGGGGTTTCCACCATATATTTT; CDR3: CASSSPGQGVSTIYF
size: few; D: .; V: TRBV28; J: TRBJ2-1; DNA: TGTGCCAGCAGTTTATGGGACCAATCCCAATACAATGAGCAGTTCTTC; CDR3: CASSLWDQSQYNEQFF
size: few; D: .; V: TRBV21-1; J: TRBJ2-7; DNA: TGTGCCAGCAGTCGACTTGGCGGGAGGGAGTGTTCCTACGAGCAGTACTTC; CDR3: CASSRLGGRECSYEQYF
size: many; D: TRBD2; V: TRBV7-3; J: TRBJ2-1; DNA: TGTGCCAGCAGCTTCACTGGCGGGAGGACCAATGAGCAGTTCTTC; CDR3: CASSFTGGRTNEQFF
size: .; D: .; V: TRBV5-5; J: TRBJ2-7; DNA: TGTGCCAGCTTCAGGACCGGGGCCTCCTACGAGCAGTACTTC; CDR3: CASFRTGASYEQYF
size: few; D: .; V: TRBV5-1; J: TRBJ2-5; DNA: TGCGCCAGCAGCTTGCAGATTAACGGAGAGACCCAGTACTTC; CDR3: CASSLQINGETQYF
size: once; D: .; V: TRBV5-1; J: TRBJ1-1; DNA: TGCGCCAGCAGCTTGGGCATCTCCTCGGAAGCTTTCTTT; CDR3: CASSLGISSEAFF
size: .; D: TRBD1; V: TRBV7-9; J: TRBJ2-7; DNA: TGTGCCAGCAGCTTAGGACCGGGACAGGGGTCCTACGAGCAGTACTTC; CDR3: CASSLGPGQGSYEQYF
size: .; D: .; V: TRBV10-2; J: TRBJ2-7; DNA: TGCGCCAGCAGTGAAGGTCAGTTCCTCGAGCAGTACTTC; CDR3: CASSEGQFLEQYF
size: .; D: TRBD2; V: TRBV10-2; J: TRBJ2-5; DNA: TGCGCCAGCAGTGAGGCATTAGCGGGAGGCGGTGAGACCCAGTACTTC; CDR3: CASSEALAGGGETQYF
size: .; D: .; V: TRBV5-1; J: TRBJ2-3; DNA: TGCGCCAGCAGCTTCGAGACAATGATCGAAGATACGCAGTATTTT; CDR3: CASSFETMIEDTQYF
size: few; D: .; V: TRBV5-1; J: TRBJ2-1; DNA: TGCGCCAGCAGCTTGGTTGGCGGGGCGAATGAGCAGTTCTTC; CDR3: CASSLVGGANEQFF
size: .; D: .; V: TRBV6-1; J: TRBJ2-6; DNA: TGTGCCAGCAGCCGGGACAAGAGCTCTGGGGCCAACGTCCTGACTTTC; CDR3: CASSRDKSSGANVLTF